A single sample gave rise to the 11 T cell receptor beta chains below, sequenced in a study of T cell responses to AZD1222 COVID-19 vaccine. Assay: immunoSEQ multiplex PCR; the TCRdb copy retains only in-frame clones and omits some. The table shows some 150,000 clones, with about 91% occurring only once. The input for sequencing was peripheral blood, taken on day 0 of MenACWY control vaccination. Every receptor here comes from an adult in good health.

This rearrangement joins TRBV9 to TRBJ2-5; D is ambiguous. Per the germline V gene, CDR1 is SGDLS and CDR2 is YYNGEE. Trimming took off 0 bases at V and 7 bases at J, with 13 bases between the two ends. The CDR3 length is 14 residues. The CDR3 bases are TGTGCCAGCAGCGTAGCTAGTGTCCCTGGGACCCAGTACTTC. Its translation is CASSVASVPGTQYF.

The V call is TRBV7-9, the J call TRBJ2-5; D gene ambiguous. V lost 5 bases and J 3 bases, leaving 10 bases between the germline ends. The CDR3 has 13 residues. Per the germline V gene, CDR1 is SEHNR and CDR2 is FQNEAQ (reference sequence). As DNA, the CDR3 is TGTGCCAGCAGCCAGGACGGCAAAGAGACCCAGTACTTC. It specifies CASSQDGKETQYF.

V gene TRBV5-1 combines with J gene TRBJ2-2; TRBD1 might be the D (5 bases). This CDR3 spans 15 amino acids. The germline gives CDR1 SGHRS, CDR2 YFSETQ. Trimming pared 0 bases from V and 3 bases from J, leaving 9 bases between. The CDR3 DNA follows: TGCGCCAGCAGCTTGGCGACAGACGACACCGGGGAGCTGTTTTTT. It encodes CASSLATDDTGELFF.

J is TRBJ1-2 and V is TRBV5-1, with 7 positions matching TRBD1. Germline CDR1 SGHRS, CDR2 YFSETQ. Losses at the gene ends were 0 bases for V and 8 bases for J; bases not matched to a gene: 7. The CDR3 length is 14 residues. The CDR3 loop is CASSLDATGVGYTF. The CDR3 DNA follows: TGCGCCAGCAGCTTGGACGCAACAGGGGTAGGCTACACCTTC.

CDR3 bases: TGTGCCAGCAGTTGGGGGGGATGGGGACATAAGAACACTGAAGCTTTCTTT. It yields the protein CASSWGGWGHKNTEAFF. The gene calls are TRBV27 and TRBJ1-1, with D possibly being TRBD1 (6 bases). This CDR3 is built from 17 residues. V lost 4 bases and J 1 base, leaving 19 bases between the germline ends. CDR1 and CDR2 (germline): MNHEY, SMNVEV (reference sequence).

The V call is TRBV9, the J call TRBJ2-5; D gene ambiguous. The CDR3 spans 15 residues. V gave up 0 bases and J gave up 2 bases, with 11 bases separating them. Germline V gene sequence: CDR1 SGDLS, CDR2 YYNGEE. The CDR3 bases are TGTGCCAGCAGCGTAGGGTTAGAACGTCAAGAGACCCAGTACTTC. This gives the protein CASSVGLERQETQYF.

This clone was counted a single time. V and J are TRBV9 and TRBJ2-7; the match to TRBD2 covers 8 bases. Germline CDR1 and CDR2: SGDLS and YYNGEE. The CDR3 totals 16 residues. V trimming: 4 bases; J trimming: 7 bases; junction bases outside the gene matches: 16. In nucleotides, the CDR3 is TGTGCCAGCAGCCCTTATGCGGGACTAGTGATGGAAGAGCAGTACTTC. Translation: CASSPYAGLVMEEQYF.

The CDR3 DNA follows: TGTGCCAGCAGCCTCTGGCGGAATGAGCAGTTCTTC. Amino acid sequence: CASSLWRNEQFF. V gene TRBV5-6 combines with J gene TRBJ2-1; D unclear. Trimming cost V 4 bases and J 7 bases, with 9 bases left between them. The CDR3 loop spans 12 amino acids. The germline gives CDR1 SGHDT, CDR2 YYEEEE.

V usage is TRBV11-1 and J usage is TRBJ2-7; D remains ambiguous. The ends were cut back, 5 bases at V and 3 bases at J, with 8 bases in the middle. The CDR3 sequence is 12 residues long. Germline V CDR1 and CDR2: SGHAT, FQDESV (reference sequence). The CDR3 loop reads CASSETVYEQYF. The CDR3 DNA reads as TGTGCCAGCAGCGAAACAGTCTACGAGCAGTACTTC. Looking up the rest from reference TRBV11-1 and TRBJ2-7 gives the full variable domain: EAEVAQSPRYKITEKSQAVAFWCDPISGHATLYWYRQILGQGPELLVQFQDESVVDDSQLPKDRFSAERLKGVDSTLKIQPAELGDSAMYLCASSETVYEQYFGPGTRLTVT.

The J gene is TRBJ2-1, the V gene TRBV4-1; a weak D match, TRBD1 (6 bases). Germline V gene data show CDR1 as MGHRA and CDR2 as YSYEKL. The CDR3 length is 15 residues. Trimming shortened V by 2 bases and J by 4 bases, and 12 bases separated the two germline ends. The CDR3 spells CASSQWAGQYNEQFF. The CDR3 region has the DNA TGCGCCAGCAGCCAATGGGCCGGACAGTACAATGAGCAGTTCTTC.

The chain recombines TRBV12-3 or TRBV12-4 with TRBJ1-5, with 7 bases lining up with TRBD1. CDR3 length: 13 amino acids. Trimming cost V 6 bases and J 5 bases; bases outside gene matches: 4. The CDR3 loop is CASRKGADQPQHF. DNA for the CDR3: TGTGCCAGCAGGAAGGGGGCTGATCAGCCCCAGCATTTT.